At least ten counts were recorded for the clone carrying this T cell receptor (beta chain). Antigen specificity is unknown. Germline lookup yields CDR1 ENHRY and CDR2 SYGVKD. The CDR3 runs to 15 residues. V was clipped by 2 bases and J by 0 bases, with 9 bases between them. This sample was included in a study of early T cells in non-severe SARS-CoV-2 infection. As for the study in general: Chains from this unsorted whole-blood bulk RNA could not be paired. The study, taken as a whole, reports: CD4 and private specificities were missed by VDJdb matching, which favored anti-spike CD8 responses.

Molecules of cDNA were individually given unique molecular identifiers that were attached to them. TCRdb called the 5' RACE reads again in MiXCR, with one record for every CDR3 protein. Here the sample spans approximately 38,000 distinct CDR3 sequences, roughly 4% being singletons. This chain connects TRBV10-3 to TRBJ2-3; tentative D call: TRBD2 (7 bases). The material sequenced was whole blood. This TCR was sampled from an adult who was a healthcare worker with PCR-confirmed SARS-CoV-2 infection or an uninfected control (not recorded which). The CDR3 sequence: CAISEPGGSTDTQYF. The DNA for the CDR3 is TGTGCCATCAGTGAGCCGGGGGGCAGCACAGATACGCAGTATTTT.